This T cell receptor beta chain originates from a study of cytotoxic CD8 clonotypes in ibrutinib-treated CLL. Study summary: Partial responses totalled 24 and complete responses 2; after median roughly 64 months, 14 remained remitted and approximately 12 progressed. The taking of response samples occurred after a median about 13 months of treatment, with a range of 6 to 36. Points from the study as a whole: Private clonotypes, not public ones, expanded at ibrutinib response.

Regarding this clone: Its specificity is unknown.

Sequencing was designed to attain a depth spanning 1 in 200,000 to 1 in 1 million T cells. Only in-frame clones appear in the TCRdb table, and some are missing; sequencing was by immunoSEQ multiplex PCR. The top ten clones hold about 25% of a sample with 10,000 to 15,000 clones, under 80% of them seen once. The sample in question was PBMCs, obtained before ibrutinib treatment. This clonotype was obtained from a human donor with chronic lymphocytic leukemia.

Here the CDR3 DNA reads TGCGCCAGCAGCTTCACGCAGTCTGGGGCCAACGTCCTGACTTTC. Its protein is CASSFTQSGANVLTF. The J gene is TRBJ2-6, the V gene TRBV5-1; D is unresolved. V dropped 2 bases and J dropped 1 base, with 7 bases sitting between them. The CDR3 has 15 amino acids. Germline V CDR1 and CDR2: SGHRS, YFSETQ.